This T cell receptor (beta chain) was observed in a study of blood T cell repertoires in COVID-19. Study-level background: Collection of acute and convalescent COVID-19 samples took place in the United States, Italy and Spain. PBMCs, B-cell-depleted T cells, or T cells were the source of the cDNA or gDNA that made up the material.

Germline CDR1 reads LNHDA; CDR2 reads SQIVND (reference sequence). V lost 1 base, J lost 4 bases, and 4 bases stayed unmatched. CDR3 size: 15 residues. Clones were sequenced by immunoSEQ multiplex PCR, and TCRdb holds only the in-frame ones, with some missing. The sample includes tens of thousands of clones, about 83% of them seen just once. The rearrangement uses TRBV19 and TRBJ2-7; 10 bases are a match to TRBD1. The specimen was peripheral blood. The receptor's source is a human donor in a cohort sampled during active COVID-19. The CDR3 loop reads CASSIGGTGAYEQYF. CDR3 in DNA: TGTGCCAGTAGTATAGGTGGGACAGGGGCTTACGAGCAGTACTTC.